This TCR beta chain derives from a study of T cell responses to AZD1222 COVID-19 vaccine. Germline lookup yields CDR1 ENHRY and CDR2 SYGVKD. The V gene lost 3 bases and the J gene lost 5 bases, with 14 bases spanning the gap. This CDR3 spans 15 amino acids. Assay used: immunoSEQ multiplex PCR; TCRdb lists only in-frame clones, some missing. The sample shows roughly 150,000 clones, 90% of them seen only once. The V call is TRBV10-3, the J call TRBJ2-1; possible D gene TRBD1, 5 bases. This TCR derives from an adult who received the AZD1222 COVID-19 vaccine. This specimen consisted of peripheral blood, obtained 28 days after the second AZD1222 dose. The CDR3 DNA follows: TGTGCCATCAGTGATCGGCAGGGTGGAAACAATGAGCAGTTCTTC. Protein sequence: CAISDRQGGNNEQFF.